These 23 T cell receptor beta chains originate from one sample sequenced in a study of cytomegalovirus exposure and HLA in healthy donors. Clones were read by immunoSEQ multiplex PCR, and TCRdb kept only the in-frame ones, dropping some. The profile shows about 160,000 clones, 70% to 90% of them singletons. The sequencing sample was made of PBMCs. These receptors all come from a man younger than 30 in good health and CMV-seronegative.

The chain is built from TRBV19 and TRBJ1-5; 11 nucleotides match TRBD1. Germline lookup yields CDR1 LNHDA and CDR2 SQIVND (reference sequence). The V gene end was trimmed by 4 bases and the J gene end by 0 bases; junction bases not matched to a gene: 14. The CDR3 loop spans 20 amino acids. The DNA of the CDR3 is TGTGCCAGTAGTACCGCGAGAAGGACAGGGGGCTTCTATAGCAATCAGCCCCAGCATTTT. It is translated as CASSTARRTGGFYSNQPQHF.

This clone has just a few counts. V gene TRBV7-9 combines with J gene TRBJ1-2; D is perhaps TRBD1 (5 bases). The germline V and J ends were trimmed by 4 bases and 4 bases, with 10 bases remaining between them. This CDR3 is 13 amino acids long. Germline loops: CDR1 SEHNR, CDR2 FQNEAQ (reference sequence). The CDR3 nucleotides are TGTGCCAGCAGCTCCCTCGGGGGCTATGGCTACACCTTC. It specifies CASSSLGGYGYTF.

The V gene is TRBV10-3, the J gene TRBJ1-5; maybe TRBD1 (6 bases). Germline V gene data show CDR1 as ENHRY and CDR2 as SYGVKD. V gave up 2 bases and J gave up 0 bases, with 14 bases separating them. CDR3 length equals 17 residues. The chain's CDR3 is CAISEQLRDISNQPQHF. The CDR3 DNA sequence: TGTGCCATCAGTGAGCAGCTCCGGGACATTAGCAATCAGCCCCAGCATTTT.

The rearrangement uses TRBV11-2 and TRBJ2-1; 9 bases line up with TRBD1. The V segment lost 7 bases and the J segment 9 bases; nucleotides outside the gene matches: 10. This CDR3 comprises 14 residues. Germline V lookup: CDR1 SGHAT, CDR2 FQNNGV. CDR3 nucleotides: TGTGCCAGCATCCCACAGGGGGCGGGTGGTGAGCAGTTCTTC. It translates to CASIPQGAGGEQFF.

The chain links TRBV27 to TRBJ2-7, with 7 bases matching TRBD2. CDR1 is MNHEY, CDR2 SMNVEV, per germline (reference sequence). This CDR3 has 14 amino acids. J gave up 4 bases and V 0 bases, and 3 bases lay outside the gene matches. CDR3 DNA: TGTGCCAGCAGTTTATCAGCGGGACGTTACGAGCAGTACTTC. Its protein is CASSLSAGRYEQYF.

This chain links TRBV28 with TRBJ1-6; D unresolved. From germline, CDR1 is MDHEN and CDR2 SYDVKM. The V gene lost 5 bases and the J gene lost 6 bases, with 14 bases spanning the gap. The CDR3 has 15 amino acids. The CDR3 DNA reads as TGTGCCAGCAGTATAGAGGGTAACCGTAATTCACCCCTCCACTTT. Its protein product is CASSIEGNRNSPLHF.

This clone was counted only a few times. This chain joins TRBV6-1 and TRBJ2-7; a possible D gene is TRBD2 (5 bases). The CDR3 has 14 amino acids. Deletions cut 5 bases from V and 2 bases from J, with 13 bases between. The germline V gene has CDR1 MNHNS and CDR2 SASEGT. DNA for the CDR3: TGTGCCAGCAGTAGGCCCTGGGAGCCCTACGAGCAGTACGTC. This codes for CASSRPWEPYEQYV.

The chain's CDR3 is CASSPVGGSYGYTF. CDR3 sequence (DNA): TGTGCCAGCAGCCCGGTCGGGGGTAGCTATGGCTACACCTTC. The rearrangement joins TRBV5-6 to TRBJ1-2, with D maybe TRBD1 (5 bases). Germline V gives CDR1 SGHDT, CDR2 YYEEEE. The CDR3 is 14 residues long. The V end lost 4 bases, the J end lost 4 bases, and 14 bases lay between the germline ends.

For the CDR3, the DNA is TGCGCCAGCAGACATCAGGGGAGTCGTGCGAACACTGAAGCTTTCTTT. This translates into CASRHQGSRANTEAFF. J is TRBJ1-1 and V is TRBV5-1, with D possibly being TRBD1 (6 bases). Between the trimmed V and J ends, which lost 5 bases and 1 base, there was a span of 18 bases. This CDR3 has 16 amino acids. Germline V gives CDR1 SGHRS, CDR2 YFSETQ.

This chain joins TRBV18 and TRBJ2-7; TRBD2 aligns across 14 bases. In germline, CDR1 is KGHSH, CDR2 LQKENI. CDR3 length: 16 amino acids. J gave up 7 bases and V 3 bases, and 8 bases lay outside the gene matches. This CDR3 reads CASSPLTSGRAGEQYF. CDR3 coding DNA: TGTGCCAGCTCACCCCTGACTAGCGGGAGGGCTGGAGAGCAGTACTTC.

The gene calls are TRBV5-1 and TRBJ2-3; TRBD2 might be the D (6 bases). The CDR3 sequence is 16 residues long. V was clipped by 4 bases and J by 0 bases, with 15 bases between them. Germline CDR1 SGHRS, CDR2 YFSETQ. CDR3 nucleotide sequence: TGCGCCAGCAGCCGCCGGGAGACACTTAGCACAGATACGCAGTATTTT. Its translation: CASSRRETLSTDTQYF. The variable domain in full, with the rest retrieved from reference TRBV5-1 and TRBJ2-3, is KAGVTQTPRYLIKTRGQQVTLSCSPISGHRSVSWYQQTPGQGLQFLFEYFSETQRNKGNFPGRFSGRQFSNSRSEMNVSTLELGDSALYLCASSRRETLSTDTQYFGPGTRLTVL.

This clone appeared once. The CDR3 sequence is CASSYYEWEGTQYF. The CDR3 DNA is TGTGCCAGCAGTTACTATGAATGGGAGGGGACCCAGTACTTC. The chain links TRBV6-5 to TRBJ2-5; the match to TRBD2 covers 7 bases. The CDR3 covers 14 residues. Germline assignment: CDR1 MNHEY and CDR2 SVGAGI. V lost 1 base, J lost 7 bases, and 6 bases stayed unmatched.

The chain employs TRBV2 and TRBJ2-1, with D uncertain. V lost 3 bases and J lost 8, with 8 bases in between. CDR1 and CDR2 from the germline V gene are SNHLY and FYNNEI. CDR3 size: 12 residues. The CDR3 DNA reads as TGTGCCAGCAGTGATCTTACGGATGAGCAGTTCTTC. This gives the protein CASSDLTDEQFF.

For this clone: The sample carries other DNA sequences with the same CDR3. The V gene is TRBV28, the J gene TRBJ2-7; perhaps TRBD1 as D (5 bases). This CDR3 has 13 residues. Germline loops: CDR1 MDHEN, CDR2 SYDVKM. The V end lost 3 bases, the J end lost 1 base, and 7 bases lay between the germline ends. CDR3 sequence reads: CASSLGQSYEQYF. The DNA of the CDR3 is TGTGCCAGCAGTTTGGGGCAGTCCTACGAGCAGTACTTC.

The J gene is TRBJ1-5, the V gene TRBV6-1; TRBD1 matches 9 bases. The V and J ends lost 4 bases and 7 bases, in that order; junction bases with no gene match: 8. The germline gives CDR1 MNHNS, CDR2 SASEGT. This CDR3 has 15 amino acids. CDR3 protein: CASSAGTGFGQPQHF. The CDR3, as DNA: TGTGCCAGCAGTGCCGGGACAGGGTTTGGACAGCCCCAGCATTTT.

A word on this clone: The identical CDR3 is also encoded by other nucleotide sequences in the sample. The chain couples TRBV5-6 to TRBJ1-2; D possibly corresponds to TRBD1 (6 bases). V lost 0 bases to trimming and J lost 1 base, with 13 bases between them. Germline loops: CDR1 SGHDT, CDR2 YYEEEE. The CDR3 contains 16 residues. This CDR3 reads CASSLEGDRSNYGYTF. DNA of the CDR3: TGTGCCAGCAGCTTGGAAGGTGACAGGAGTAACTATGGCTACACCTTC. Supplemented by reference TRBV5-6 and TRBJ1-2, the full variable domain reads DAGVTQSPTHLIKTRGQQVTLRCSPKSGHDTVSWYQQALGQGPQFIFQYYEEEERQRGNFPDRFSGHQFPNYSSELNVNALLLGDSALYLCASSLEGDRSNYGYTFGSGTRLTVV.

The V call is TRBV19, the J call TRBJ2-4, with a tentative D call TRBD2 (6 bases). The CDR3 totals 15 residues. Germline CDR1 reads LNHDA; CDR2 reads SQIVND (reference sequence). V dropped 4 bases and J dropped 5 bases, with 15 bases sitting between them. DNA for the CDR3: TGTGCCAGTAGTACGGAACCCGGGACTCAAAACATTCAGTACTTC. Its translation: CASSTEPGTQNIQYF.

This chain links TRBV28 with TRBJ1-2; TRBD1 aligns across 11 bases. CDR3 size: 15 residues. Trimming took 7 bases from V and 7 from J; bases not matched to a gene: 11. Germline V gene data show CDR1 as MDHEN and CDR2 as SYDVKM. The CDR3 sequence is CASTNGQGAYGGYTF. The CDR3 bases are TGTGCCAGCACCAATGGACAGGGGGCTTATGGTGGCTACACCTTC.

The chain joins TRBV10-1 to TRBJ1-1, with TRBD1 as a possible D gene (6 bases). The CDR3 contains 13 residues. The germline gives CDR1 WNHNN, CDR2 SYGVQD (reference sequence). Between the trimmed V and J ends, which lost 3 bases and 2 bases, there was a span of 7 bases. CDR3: CASSEQGNTEAFF. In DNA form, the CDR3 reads TGCGCCAGCAGTGAACAGGGTAACACTGAAGCTTTCTTT.

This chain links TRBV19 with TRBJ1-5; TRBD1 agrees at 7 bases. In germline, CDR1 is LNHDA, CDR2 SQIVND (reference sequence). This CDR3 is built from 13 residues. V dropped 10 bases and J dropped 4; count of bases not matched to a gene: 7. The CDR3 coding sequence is TGTGCCACCACGGTGGGACAGAATCAGCCCCAGCATTTT. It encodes CATTVGQNQPQHF.

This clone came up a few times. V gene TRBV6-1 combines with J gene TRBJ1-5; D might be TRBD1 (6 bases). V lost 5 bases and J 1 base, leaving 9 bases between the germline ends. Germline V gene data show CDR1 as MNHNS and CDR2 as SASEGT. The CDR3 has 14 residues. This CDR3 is CASSNRESNQPQHF. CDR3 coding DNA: TGTGCCAGCAGTAACAGGGAGAGCAATCAGCCCCAGCATTTT.

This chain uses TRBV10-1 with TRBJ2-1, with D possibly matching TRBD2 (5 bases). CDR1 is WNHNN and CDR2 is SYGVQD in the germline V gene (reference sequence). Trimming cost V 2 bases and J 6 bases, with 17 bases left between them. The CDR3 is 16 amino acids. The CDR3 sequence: CASSEREGRSGNEQFF. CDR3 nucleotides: TGCGCCAGCAGTGAGCGAGAGGGCCGATCTGGCAATGAGCAGTTCTTC.

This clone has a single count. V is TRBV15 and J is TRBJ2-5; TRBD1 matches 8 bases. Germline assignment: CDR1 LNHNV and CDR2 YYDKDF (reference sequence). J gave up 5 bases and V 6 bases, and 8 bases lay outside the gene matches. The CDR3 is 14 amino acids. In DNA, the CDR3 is TGTGCCACCAGTTTAGGACAGGGAAAGGAGACCCAGTACTTC. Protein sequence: CATSLGQGKETQYF.